The rows below give T cell receptor beta chains drawn from one sample of a study of PD-1 blockade in classical Hodgkin lymphoma. The data were produced by immunoSEQ multiplex PCR, yet TCRdb's version contains in-frame clones alone and is incomplete. The sample contains around 60,000 clones, under 95% of which appear only once. This specimen consisted of peripheral blood mononuclear cells (PBMCs), obtained before the fourth cycle of nivolumab. The source is a human donor with classical Hodgkin lymphoma. Both conserved end residues are trimmed from each CDR3. D genes are given only for firm matches.

d_call v_call cdr3_aa
- TRBV15 ATSDGAQNPTQF
- TRBV10-1 ASSESNSRSTDTQY
- TRBV28 ASSPGRIDEKLF
- TRBV28 ASSLEGQINEKLF
- TRBV10-3 ATDDPSNGYT
TRBD1 TRBV30 AWSVLGTGGNTIY
TRBD1 TRBV29-1 SAQTGIDTGELF
- TRBV7-6 ASSHLTLGGYT
- TRBV21-1 ASSPKGLAGLYEQY
- TRBV7-9 ASSFNRLGNTIY
- TRBV29-1 SAIKETQY
- TRBV29-1 SLLRDYEQY
TRBD1 TRBV30 AWRGQTNTGELF
- TRBV2 ASRTVNTEAF
TRBD2 TRBV13 ASSPRLAGVTNTGELF
- TRBV19 ASSSRESSRNYGYT
- TRBV14 ASSPGGAGEAF
- TRBV10-2 ASSEKPKWALNTEAF
- TRBV7-2 ASSLSSRGQF
TRBD1 TRBV6-1 ASDRGNTEAF
- TRBV18 ASSPPRASNEKLF
- TRBV30 AWSPQGGNEETQY
- TRBV6-1 ASSERRGGGTEAF
- TRBV5-6 ASSYRVTAKNIQY
- TRBV7-3 ASSLDRDGGELF
- TRBV19 ATLTVTGELF
- TRBV5-1 ASTVGPTGYTYEQY
- TRBV2 ASSEGFWPLH
- TRBV5-1 ASRQGGDTDTQY
- TRBV6-5 ASRSAGPPTDTQY
- TRBV2 ASPDPFPSTDTQY
- TRBV19 ASSIIRGPNTEAF
TRBD2 TRBV14 ASSQPTSGGYNEQF
- TRBV13 GRAGELF
TRBD2 TRBV5-6 ASSLQAGQLDETQY
- TRBV4-1 ASSPLGGDLSEETQY
TRBD1 TRBV10-2 ASRLTGEEQF